This T cell receptor beta chain came from a study of T cell responses to AZD1222 COVID-19 vaccine. The data were produced by immunoSEQ multiplex PCR, yet TCRdb's version contains in-frame clones alone and is incomplete. The data hold 100,000 to 150,000 clones, with just over 85% observed a single time. V was cut by 4 bases and J by 5 bases, with 6 bases left in between. This CDR3 is built from 12 residues. Per germline, CDR1 LGHDT and CDR2 YNNKEL (reference sequence). This TCR came from an adult in good health. Sequenced here: peripheral blood, sampled on day 0 of AZD1222 vaccination. V is TRBV3-1 (or the pseudogene TRBV3-2) and J is TRBJ2-1, with a possible D match to TRBD1 (5 bases). CDR3 in amino acids: CASSRGNNEQFF. CDR3 sequence (DNA): TGTGCCAGCAGCCGGGGCAACAATGAGCAGTTCTTC.